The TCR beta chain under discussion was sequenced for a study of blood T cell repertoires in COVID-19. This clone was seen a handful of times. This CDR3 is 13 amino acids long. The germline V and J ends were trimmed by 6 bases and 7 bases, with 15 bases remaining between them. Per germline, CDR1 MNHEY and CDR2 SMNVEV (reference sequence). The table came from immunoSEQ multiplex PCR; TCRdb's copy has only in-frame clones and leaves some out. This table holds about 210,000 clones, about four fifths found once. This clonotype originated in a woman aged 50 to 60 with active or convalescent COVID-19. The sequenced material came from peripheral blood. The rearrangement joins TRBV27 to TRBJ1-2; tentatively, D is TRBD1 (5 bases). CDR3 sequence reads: CASSPHPQGGYTF. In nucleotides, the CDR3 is TGTGCCAGCAGCCCCCACCCGCAGGGTGGCTACACCTTC.